This T cell receptor (beta chain) is from a study of blood T cell repertoires in COVID-19. This CDR3 is 15 amino acids long. The V gene's germline CDR1 is SGHRS and CDR2 YFSETQ. V shed 4 bases and J shed 2 bases, with 16 bases lying between them. Libraries were prepared by immunoSEQ multiplex PCR; TCRdb keeps only in-frame clonotypes and omits some of them. The table records more than 75,000 clones, 88% of them present only once. The V and J genes are TRBV5-1 and TRBJ2-7; TRBD1 is a possible D gene (6 bases). Sequencing used peripheral blood. This clonotype originated in a woman aged 65 to 85 with acute or convalescent COVID-19. The CDR3 DNA is TGCGCCAGCAGCCCTCGGACAGTCCCCACCTACGAGCAGTACTTC. Its translation: CASSPRTVPTYEQYF.